Below are 11 T cell receptor beta chains sequenced from a single sample in a study of T cell repertoires in aging, cancer and after chemotherapy. Multiplex touch-down PCR with TRB-A/B primers amplified rearranged V-D-J TRB sequences. TCRdb used MiXCR to reprocess the multiplex PCR reads, holding one entry per CDR3 protein. In the table there are roughly 5,300 distinct CDR3 sequences, around 30% of which are singletons. Peripheral blood genomic DNA, not sorted cells or RNA, was the template. Sequencing was done on a sample of blood. The receptor set was obtained from a human donor with a solid tumor.

By share, this clonotype ranks as medium-sized. The V call is TRBV6-5, the J call TRBJ1-2, with D possibly being TRBD1 (5 bases). The length of the CDR3 is 17 residues. Looked up from germline, CDR1 is MNHEY and CDR2 is SVGAGI. Trimming removed 8 bases from V and 0 bases from J, with 22 bases in between. This chain's CDR3 is CASSRLTTTAANYGYTF. In DNA, the CDR3 is TGTGCCAGCTCGAGGCTTACCACGACAGCAGCTAACTATGGCTACACCTTC.

This chain joins TRBV7-2 and TRBJ2-7; D possibly corresponds to TRBD1 (6 bases). CDR1 is SGHTA, CDR2 FQGNSA, per germline. This CDR3 has 15 amino acids. Trimming left V 1 base short and J 12 bases short, with 22 bases between. The CDR3 DNA sequence: TGTGCCAGCAGCTTAGTCCTAGCTACCGGGGACACTCCGTACTTC. The encoded protein is CASSLVLATGDTPYF.

By its share, this clonotype is medium-sized. The chain carries TRBV19 and TRBJ2-1; D perhaps matches TRBD1 (6 bases). Trimming removed 5 bases from V and 1 base from J, with 18 bases in between. The CDR3 is made up of 17 amino acids. The germline V gene has CDR1 LNHDA and CDR2 SQIVND (reference sequence). The CDR3 DNA follows: TGTGCCAGTAGTGCGTATCAGGGGCGACGTTCCTACAATGAGCAGTTCTTC. This codes for CASSAYQGRRSYNEQFF.

This clonotype was seen just once. The J gene is TRBJ2-3, the V gene TRBV6-1, with 9 bases fitting TRBD1. This CDR3 comprises 15 residues. J was trimmed by 2 bases and V by 3 bases; bases with no gene match: 3. Germline assignment: CDR1 MNHNS and CDR2 SASEGT. The CDR3 coding sequence is TGTGCCAGCAGTGATAACAGGGGGCCCACAGATACGCAGTATTTT. Encoded protein: CASSDNRGPTDTQYF.

This chain links TRBV20-1 with TRBJ2-5; 7 positions match TRBD2. The junction had 12 bases not matched to a gene; V was cut back by 6 bases and J by 5 bases. Germline values: CDR1 DFQATT, CDR2 SNEGSKA (reference sequence). This CDR3 has 14 residues. CDR3 DNA sequence: TGCAGTGCCGAGCGGGACTCCGGGAGGGAGACCCAGTACTTC. As protein: CSAERDSGRETQYF.

This chain connects TRBV7-6 to TRBJ2-5; 14 bases match TRBD2. This CDR3 region has 16 residues. After removal of 4 bases from V and 4 bases from J, the junction contained 5 bases not matched to a gene. Germline V gene sequence: CDR1 SGHVS, CDR2 FNYEAQ. CDR3 DNA sequence: TGTGCCAGCAGCTCACCGGGACTAGCGGGAGCAGAGACCCAGTACTTC. Its translation: CASSSPGLAGAETQYF.

The CDR3 nucleotides read TGTGCCAGCAGGGTACAGGGGCGCCAAGAGACCCAGTACTTC. This codes for CASRVQGRQETQYF. This chain connects TRBV27 to TRBJ2-5; 7 nucleotides align to TRBD1. Germline CDR1 and CDR2: MNHEY and SMNVEV (reference sequence). The CDR3 runs 14 residues. J lost 1 base, V lost 6 bases, and 5 bases had no gene match.

The chain is built from TRBV19 and TRBJ2-1; TRBD2 agrees at 8 bases. V was clipped by 5 bases and J by 6 bases; unmatched bases: 6. Germline CDR1 and CDR2: LNHDA and SQIVND (reference sequence). The CDR3 spans 14 residues. The CDR3: CASSGSGSGNEQFF. The DNA of the CDR3 is TGTGCCAGTAGTGGCAGCGGGAGTGGCAATGAGCAGTTCTTC.

This clonotype showed up just a few times. The CDR3 protein is CASSYTGNTEAFF. CDR3 nucleotides: TGCGCCAGCAGCTACACAGGAAACACTGAAGCTTTCTTT. The rearrangement joins TRBV5-1 to TRBJ1-1, with a weak D call TRBD1 (5 bases). The ends were cut back, 3 bases at V and 2 bases at J, with 8 bases in the middle. The germline V gene encodes CDR1 SGHRS and CDR2 YFSETQ. This CDR3 is 13 amino acids long.

The chain combines TRBV20-1 with TRBJ2-2; D is perhaps TRBD1 (6 bases). This CDR3 is built from 13 residues. The germline gives CDR1 DFQATT, CDR2 SNEGSKA (reference sequence). V lost 4 bases and J 6 bases, leaving 12 bases between the germline ends. In DNA, the CDR3 is TGCAGTGCTATAAACAGGGACGCCGGGGAGCTGTTTTTT. It codes for CSAINRDAGELFF.

By share, this clonotype counts as medium-sized. V is TRBV11-1 and J is TRBJ2-3; D possibly corresponds to TRBD2 (7 bases). Deletions cut 4 bases from V and 4 bases from J, with 12 bases between. The CDR3 sequence is 14 residues long. Germline assignment: CDR1 SGHAT and CDR2 FQDESV (reference sequence). The CDR3 protein is CASSWGAGADTQYF. CDR3 in DNA: TGTGCCAGCAGCTGGGGGGCGGGAGCAGATACGCAGTATTTT.